The present T cell receptor (beta chain) was sequenced within a study of blood T cells in healthy people across ages. It was with a sample-barcoded 5' primer and a J-beta primer mix that a second PCR of about 6 to 12 cycles was run. TCRdb re-called the 5' RACE reads with MiXCR, one entry per CDR3 protein. The repertoire holds roughly 500,000 distinct CDR3 sequences, with 24% as singletons. These same records also appear under a second study, on T cells of mothers and their children.

This receptor was obtained from a boy between 10 and 17 years old in good health. Input material: blood.

The CDR3 loop reads CASSPASGRGGETQYF. Here the CDR3 DNA reads TGCGCCAGCAGCCCCGCTTCCGGGAGAGGGGGAGAGACCCAGTACTTC. The chain employs TRBV4-3 and TRBJ2-5; the D call may be TRBD1 or TRBD2 (6 bases each). V lost 4 bases and J lost 4, with 19 bases in between. Germline CDR1 LGHNA, CDR2 YSLEER. The CDR3 is 16 amino acids.